The 17 T cell receptor beta chains below all came from one sample that was sequenced in a study of T cell repertoires in cytomegalovirus infection. TCRdb called the reads again in MiXCR, with one record for every CDR3 protein. Altogether a few hundred thousand distinct CDR3 sequences are present, 15% to 20% being singletons, with the ten largest covering under 9%. The sequenced material came from PBMCs. These receptors were taken from a human donor in good health (CMV status not recorded). Some clones in this sample may be carry-over from other donors' samples.

The V and J genes are TRBV20-1 and TRBJ1-6, with 7 bases identical to TRBD1. CDR3 length: 14 residues. Germline assignment: CDR1 DFQATT and CDR2 SNEGSKA (reference sequence). V gave up 5 bases and J gave up 8 bases; unmatched junction bases: 9. In nucleotides, the CDR3 is TGCAGTGCTCCGGACAGGCTGGGGCATTCACCCCTCCACTTT. This gives the protein CSAPDRLGHSPLHF.

This clonotype has just a few counts. The chain recombines TRBV7-8 with TRBJ1-5; TRBD1 agrees at 7 bases. Germline V gives CDR1 SGHVS, CDR2 FQNEAQ. The CDR3 has 17 amino acids. Unmatched junction bases numbered 10, after V lost 3 bases and J lost 2 bases. CDR3 coding DNA: TGTGCCAGCAGCTTTATAACGACAGGGATCGGCAATCAGCCCCAGCATTTT. Translation gives CASSFITTGIGNQPQHF.

This clonotype was seen more than once but under ten times. V is TRBV5-1 and J is TRBJ2-4, with D perhaps TRBD1 (6 bases). V was trimmed by 1 base and J by 9 bases, leaving 17 bases between them. Germline-derived CDR1 and CDR2 are SGHRS and YFSETQ. The CDR3 runs to 15 residues. CDR3 sequence: CASSLHQGRDSIQYF. Here the CDR3 DNA reads TGCGCCAGCAGCTTGCACCAGGGGAGAGATAGCATTCAGTACTTC.

This clonotype was seen ten or more times. The rearrangement links TRBV7-2 to TRBJ1-3, with TRBD1 matching 7 bases. CDR1 SGHTA and CDR2 FQGNSA come from the germline V gene. V dropped 11 bases and J dropped 4; count of bases not matched to a gene: 11. The CDR3 contains 14 residues. The DNA for the CDR3 is TGTGCCGGGGGTGGAGGGGGCCGAGGAAACACCATATATTTT. Amino acid sequence: CAGGGGGRGNTIYF.

The chain joins TRBV6-5 to TRBJ2-2; 9 nucleotides align to TRBD1. Losses at the gene ends were 7 bases for V and 5 bases for J; bases not matched to a gene: 17. The germline gives CDR1 MNHEY, CDR2 SVGAGI. The CDR3 extends over 18 amino acids. The CDR3 region has the DNA TGTGCCAGCACCTTACTCAGAAACAGGGGGCGCCGGACCGGGGAGCTGTTTTTT. As protein: CASTLLRNRGRRTGELFF.

This clonotype was counted between two and nine times. V and J are TRBV12-3 or TRBV12-4 and TRBJ1-1; maybe TRBD1 (5 bases). The germline V and J ends were trimmed by 7 bases and 4 bases, with 13 bases remaining between them. This CDR3 is 13 amino acids long. As DNA, the CDR3 is TGTGCCAGCACCCTAGGAGGGGTCACTGAAGCTTTCTTT. Translating gives CASTLGGVTEAFF.

This clonotype was picked up many times. This rearrangement joins TRBV28 to TRBJ1-4, with D perhaps TRBD1 (5 bases). V lost 3 bases and J lost 15, with 11 bases in between. There are 11 residues in the CDR3. Germline CDR1 MDHEN, CDR2 SYDVKM. CDR3 coding DNA: TGTGCCAGCAGTTTTGGGGCGCGGGTGTTTTTT. Translating gives CASSFGARVFF.

This clonotype was detected ten times or more. The chain recombines TRBV7-8 with TRBJ1-4; D unclear. CDR1 and CDR2 from the germline V gene are SGHVS and FQNEAQ. The CDR3 extends over 17 amino acids. V lost 1 base to trimming and J lost 0 bases, with 12 bases between them. CDR3: CASSLGWVTTTNEKLFF. The CDR3 DNA reads TGTGCCAGCAGCTTAGGTTGGGTTACGACAACTAATGAAAAACTGTTTTTT. Variable domain in full (rest from reference TRBV7-8 and TRBJ1-4): GAGVSQSPRYKVAKRGQDVALRCDPISGHVSLFWYQQALGQGPEFLTYFQNEAQLDKSGLPSDRFFAERPEGSVSTLKIQRTQQEDSAVYLCASSLGWVTTTNEKLFFGSGTQLSVL.

This chain connects TRBV7-6 to TRBJ2-5; TRBD2 is a possible D gene (6 bases). Trimming shortened V by 3 bases and J by 4 bases, and 15 bases separated the two germline ends. Germline loops: CDR1 SGHVS, CDR2 FNYEAQ. The CDR3 consists of 15 residues. The CDR3 nucleotides read TGTGCCAGCAGCTTCAGGACGACAGCGGGAGAGACCCAGTACTTC. It is translated as CASSFRTTAGETQYF.

The V and J genes are TRBV6-5 and TRBJ1-1; D is possibly TRBD1 (5 bases). V was clipped by 2 bases and J by 1 base, with 17 bases between them. Per the germline V gene, CDR1 is MNHEY and CDR2 is SVGAGI. CDR3 length: 17 residues. The CDR3 reads CASSYGWGTGRNTEAFF. The CDR3 DNA sequence: TGTGCCAGCAGTTACGGATGGGGTACAGGTCGGAACACTGAAGCTTTCTTT.

This clonotype has at least ten counts. The chain links TRBV7-2 to TRBJ1-1; maybe TRBD1 (5 bases). CDR1 is SGHTA and CDR2 is FQGNSA in the germline V gene. V shed 4 bases and J shed 7 bases, with 10 bases lying between them. The CDR3 spans 12 residues. The CDR3 protein is CASSYGGNEAFF. The CDR3 nucleotides read TGTGCCAGCAGCTACGGGGGGAATGAAGCTTTCTTT.

This clonotype was seen many times. The chain has TRBV7-2 and TRBJ2-1, with a tentative D call TRBD2 (6 bases). With 1 base removed from V and 7 bases from J, the gap between germline ends came to 8 bases. The CDR3 loop spans 13 amino acids. The V gene's germline CDR1 is SGHTA and CDR2 FQGNSA. Here the CDR3 DNA reads TGTGCCAGCAGCTTAGATGGGAGGAATGAGCAGTTCTTC. This encodes CASSLDGRNEQFF.

This chain links TRBV12-3 or TRBV12-4 with TRBJ1-2, with a weak D call TRBD1 (6 bases). CDR3 size: 13 residues. V shed 5 bases and J shed 4 bases, with 11 bases lying between them. The CDR3 reads CASSPGDPYGYTF. CDR3 in DNA: TGTGCCAGCAGTCCAGGGGACCCCTATGGCTACACCTTC.

Details on this clonotype: Because the CDR3 is missing its conserved closing phenylalanine or tryptophan, this is likely a read error. V gene TRBV2 combines with J gene TRBJ2-7; 8 bases align to TRBD1. The CDR3 length is 13 residues. Germline CDR1 reads SNHLY; CDR2 reads FYNNEI. V gave up 8 bases and J gave up 4 bases; unmatched junction bases: 7. As DNA, the CDR3 is TGTGCCAGCGGCGGGCAGGGGGCGTACGAGCAGTACTTA. Protein product: CASGGQGAYEQYL.

The chain carries TRBV28 and TRBJ1-5; no definite D call. Trimming took off 7 bases at V and 7 bases at J, with 17 bases between the two ends. The CDR3 is made up of 14 amino acids. From germline, CDR1 is MDHEN and CDR2 SYDVKM. Written as DNA, the CDR3 is TGTGCCAGCACCGGCCGCGGGGTTTGGCAGCCCCAGCATTTT. Protein sequence: CASTGRGVWQPQHF.

This chain connects TRBV7-7 to TRBJ2-7; D gene uncertain. The CDR3 is 16 amino acids. Trimming left V 3 bases short and J 0 bases short, with 15 bases between. Germline V gene lookup returns CDR1 SSHAT and CDR2 FNYEAQ (reference sequence). The CDR3 sequence is CASSFGKRYLSYEQYF. The CDR3 DNA sequence: TGTGCCAGCAGCTTTGGGAAGCGTTACCTCTCCTACGAGCAGTACTTC.

This clonotype was observed a few times. This chain connects TRBV19 to TRBJ2-5; 11 nucleotides agree with TRBD1. CDR1 is LNHDA, CDR2 SQIVND, per germline (reference sequence). V trimming: 4 bases; J trimming: 6 bases; junction bases outside the gene matches: 7. This CDR3 has 15 residues. This chain's CDR3 is CASSKDRGRAKTQYF. CDR3 DNA: TGTGCCAGTAGTAAGGACAGGGGGCGCGCGAAGACCCAGTACTTC.